These 3 T cell receptor beta chains came from one sample sequenced in a study of cytomegalovirus exposure and HLA in healthy donors. In the PCR, 60 Vbeta and 13 Jbeta primers were used. Data came from immunoSEQ multiplex PCR; TCRdb stores just in-frame clones and leaves some out. The sample carries 95,000 to 130,000 clones, around 62% recorded once. The sequenced material came from PBMCs. These receptors all stem from a woman aged 40 to 50 in good health and CMV-seropositive.

This clone was counted only a few times. The CDR3 DNA is TGTGCCAGCAGCTTAGGGACCGGGACTAGCGGGATTTACGAGCAGTACTTC. This encodes CASSLGTGTSGIYEQYF. This sequence joins TRBV7-6 and TRBJ2-7, with 13 bases aligning to TRBD2. The CDR3 extends over 17 amino acids. Germline assignment: CDR1 SGHVS and CDR2 FNYEAQ. V dropped 1 base and J dropped 4; count of bases not matched to a gene: 7.

The rearrangement links TRBV4-3 to TRBJ2-7; TRBD2 agrees at 7 bases. From germline, CDR1 is LGHNA and CDR2 YSLEER. The CDR3 extends over 17 amino acids. The ends lost 0 bases at V and 0 bases at J; junction bases unmatched: 8. This CDR3 reads CASSQDPAGEGSYEQYF. CDR3 bases: TGCGCCAGCAGCCAAGACCCGGCCGGGGAGGGCTCCTACGAGCAGTACTTC.

This clone has just one count. The V call is TRBV4-2, the J call TRBJ2-7; TRBD1 agrees at 9 bases. CDR1 and CDR2 (germline): LGHNA, YNFKEQ. The trim removed 1 base at V and 2 bases at J, leaving 6 bases unmatched. This CDR3 comprises 16 residues. The CDR3 region is CASSQVGTGPTYEQYF. In DNA, the CDR3 is TGTGCCAGCAGCCAAGTCGGGACAGGGCCGACCTACGAGCAGTACTTC.